Below, one TCR beta chain is given with its context. The antigen is unknown. Generated by immunoSEQ multiplex PCR, the TCRdb table keeps only in-frame clones and is missing some. The sample contains 300,000 or so clones, 67% of which appear only once. The sample originates from a study of cytotoxic CD8 clonotypes in ibrutinib-treated CLL. There are 15 residues in the CDR3. Germline V gene lookup returns CDR1 LGHNA and CDR2 YSLEER. With 0 bases removed from V and 5 bases from J, the gap between germline ends came to 10 bases. Notes on the study in general: Treatment left the uncommon public clonotypes either contracted or stable in frequency.

The sample here was PBMCs, taken after 36 months of ibrutinib treatment. The chain joins TRBV4-3 to TRBJ2-2; tentative D call: TRBD1 (5 bases). The clonotype was recovered from a human donor with chronic lymphocytic leukemia. As DNA, the CDR3 is TGCGCCAGCAGCCAAGATCCAGGGCGTACCGGGGAGCTGTTTTTT. Translation gives CASSQDPGRTGELFF.